Listed here are 30 T cell receptor beta chains from one sample, sequenced in a study of blood T cell repertoires in COVID-19. Clones were read by immunoSEQ multiplex PCR, and TCRdb kept only the in-frame ones, dropping some. Of over 200,000 clones detected, approximately 80% appear once; the ten largest clones hold roughly 1.8%. The sequenced material came from PBMCs or T cells enriched from blood (not recorded which). These receptors were taken from a man aged 55-75 years who had recovered from COVID-19.

This chain joins TRBV11-3 and TRBJ2-7; TRBD2 is a possible D gene (5 bases). This CDR3 has 15 amino acids. The germline gives CDR1 SGHNT, CDR2 YENEEA. V lost 7 bases and J 2 bases, leaving 18 bases between the germline ends. The CDR3 bases are TGTGCCAGCACCCCAGCGGACGGAGGTCCCTACGAGCAGTACTTC. Encoded protein: CASTPADGGPYEQYF.

The chain joins TRBV6-4 to TRBJ2-1; 12 bases line up with TRBD2. This CDR3 contains 16 residues. Germline CDR1 MRHNA, CDR2 SNTAGT. J gave up 9 bases and V 2 bases, and 8 bases lay outside the gene matches. CDR3 amino acids: CASSDGASGGAGEQFF. The CDR3 region has the DNA TGTGCCAGCAGTGACGGGGCTAGCGGGGGGGCTGGTGAGCAGTTCTTC.

The CDR3 bases are TGTGCCAGCAGTGAATACCCCCGAGGTACGCAGTATTTT. Translating it yields CASSEYPRGTQYF. The rearrangement joins TRBV25-1 to TRBJ2-3; no reliable D call. V lost 0 bases and J lost 8, with 9 bases in between. The CDR3 extends over 13 amino acids. From germline, CDR1 is MGHDK and CDR2 SYGVNS.

The chain recombines TRBV12-2 with TRBJ2-5; TRBD1 is the table's D call, not checked against the DNA. TRBV12-2 is marked as a pseudogene. CDR3 length: 18 amino acids. The CDR3 here is CASRPRAGTGGPQETQYF. The CDR3 bases are TGTGCAAGTCGTCCCCGAGCGGGGACAGGGGGACCCCAAGAGACCCAGTACTTC.

The chain is built from TRBV2 and TRBJ1-1; 8 bases line up with TRBD1. The V segment lost 4 bases and the J segment 5 bases; nucleotides outside the gene matches: 6. Germline lookup yields CDR1 SNHLY and CDR2 FYNNEI. The CDR3 consists of 14 residues. The CDR3 nucleotides are TGTGCCAGCAGTGTGCGGAACAGGGGGACTGAAGCTTTCTTT. Encoded protein: CASSVRNRGTEAFF.

CDR3 coding DNA: TGTGCCAGCAGTTACGTACAGGGGAGTCAGCCCCAGCATTTT. Protein: CASSYVQGSQPQHF. The chain carries TRBV6-5 and TRBJ1-5; 7 nucleotides line up with TRBD1. Per germline, CDR1 MNHEY and CDR2 SVGAGI. V lost 2 bases to trimming and J lost 6 bases; unmatched junction nucleotides: 4. The CDR3 extends over 14 amino acids.

The gene calls are TRBV7-3 and TRBJ2-1; the match to TRBD1 covers 7 bases. Germline CDR1 is SGHTA and CDR2 is FQGTGA. This CDR3 comprises 16 residues. Unmatched junction bases numbered 7, after V lost 1 base and J lost 4 bases. Here the CDR3 DNA reads TGTGCCAGCAGCTTAAGGGCGGCACAGGGGTACAATGAGCAGTTCTTC. It translates to CASSLRAAQGYNEQFF.

With regard to this clone: One junction end does not reproduce the germline sequence, and a read error may be involved. V is TRBV29-1 and J is TRBJ1-2, with D tentatively TRBD1 (6 bases). The CDR3 extends over 10 amino acids. CDR1 and CDR2 (germline): SQVTM, ANQGSEA. The CDR3 nucleotides are TGCAGCGCCTCGACAGGTGAAAGCCTTTTC. Translated: CSASTGESLF.

This rearrangement joins TRBV5-8 to TRBJ2-5; 7 bases match TRBD2. CDR1 is SGHTS, CDR2 YDEGEE, per germline. V was clipped by 0 bases and J by 2 bases; unmatched bases: 4. The CDR3 spans 15 residues. CDR3 protein: CASSLGLAEQETQYF. The CDR3 DNA sequence: TGTGCCAGCAGCTTGGGGCTAGCGGAGCAAGAGACCCAGTACTTC.

This clone was found a few times. The chain is built from TRBV5-1 and TRBJ1-5, with a possible D match to TRBD1 (5 bases). Trimming shortened V by 0 bases and J by 3 bases, and 10 bases separated the two germline ends. Germline V gene data show CDR1 as SGHRS and CDR2 as YFSETQ. The CDR3 is 15 residues long. CDR3 protein: CASSLDSGSNQPQHF. CDR3 bases: TGCGCCAGCAGCTTGGACTCAGGGTCCAATCAGCCCCAGCATTTT.

V is TRBV5-1 and J is TRBJ2-5; 7 positions match TRBD1. Germline CDR1 and CDR2: SGHRS and YFSETQ. CDR3 size: 16 residues. Trimming removed 4 bases from V and 5 bases from J; junction bases left unmatched: 14. The CDR3 region is CASSPRAGGQGETQYF. CDR3 sequence (DNA): TGCGCCAGCAGCCCTCGAGCAGGGGGTCAGGGGGAGACCCAGTACTTC.

This chain links TRBV29-1 with TRBJ1-1, with no clear D. The CDR3 is 14 residues long. V was trimmed by 3 bases and J by 2 bases, leaving 13 bases between them. Germline CDR1 and CDR2: SQVTM and ANQGSEA. The CDR3 loop is CSVDIRGGNTEAFF. CDR3 sequence (DNA): TGCAGCGTTGATATACGGGGAGGTAACACTGAAGCTTTCTTT.

This clone came up many times. The chain is built from TRBV19 and TRBJ1-5, with D perhaps matching TRBD1 (6 bases). Germline loops: CDR1 LNHDA, CDR2 SQIVND (reference sequence). This CDR3 spans 15 amino acids. The V end lost 7 bases, the J end lost 1 base, and 14 bases lay between the germline ends. This CDR3 is CASTGGGRSNQPQHF. CDR3 DNA sequence: TGTGCCAGTACCGGGGGGGGGCGAAGCAATCAGCCCCAGCATTTT.

The sample holds one count of this clone. The CDR3 coding sequence is TGCAGCGTTGTTATTCTGGGGGCGACCTACGAGCAGTACTTC. Encoded protein: CSVVILGATYEQYF. The V call is TRBV29-1, the J call TRBJ2-7, with D perhaps matching TRBD1 (6 bases). CDR1 and CDR2 (germline): SQVTM, ANQGSEA. The CDR3 has 14 amino acids. Trimming removed 4 bases from V and 2 bases from J, with 15 bases in between.

The CDR3 DNA follows: TGCAGCGCCGCGGGGACTAGTGATTACGAGCAGTACTTC. This codes for CSAAGTSDYEQYF. This sequence joins TRBV29-1 and TRBJ2-7; 8 bases agree with TRBD2. The germline V gene encodes CDR1 SQVTM and CDR2 ANQGSEA. The CDR3 totals 13 residues. V was pared by 7 bases and J by 4 bases, with 9 bases of the junction left unmatched.

The rearrangement links TRBV12-3 or TRBV12-4 to TRBJ2-3, with D unclear. V dropped 8 bases and J dropped 0 bases, with 9 bases sitting between them. CDR3 length equals 13 residues. The CDR3, as DNA: TGTGCCAGCTCCCCCCCTAGCACAGATACGCAGTATTTT. It specifies CASSPPSTDTQYF.

V and J are TRBV5-8 and TRBJ2-7; tentatively, D is TRBD1 (6 bases). The germline V and J ends were trimmed by 2 bases and 1 base, with 10 bases remaining between them. The CDR3 runs to 14 residues. Germline V gene lookup returns CDR1 SGHTS and CDR2 YDEGEE. CDR3 region: CASSFHTGSYEQYF. The CDR3 DNA follows: TGTGCCAGCAGCTTTCACACAGGGTCCTACGAGCAGTACTTC. Looking up the rest from reference TRBV5-8 and TRBJ2-7 gives the full variable domain: EAGVTQSPTHLIKTRGQQATLRCSPISGHTSVYWYQQALGLGLQFLLWYDEGEERNRGNFPPRFSGRQFPNYSSELNVNALELEDSALYLCASSFHTGSYEQYFGPGTRLTVT.

The chain couples TRBV19 to TRBJ1-2; 10 nucleotides agree with TRBD1. Germline lookup yields CDR1 LNHDA and CDR2 SQIVND (reference sequence). The V segment lost 1 base and the J segment 2 bases; nucleotides outside the gene matches: 1. This CDR3 comprises 15 residues. The CDR3 region is CASSIADRGNYGYTF. The CDR3 DNA sequence: TGTGCCAGTAGTATAGCGGACAGGGGGAACTATGGCTACACCTTC.

The chain recombines TRBV9 with TRBJ2-5; 8 bases are shared with TRBD1. Germline assignment: CDR1 SGDLS and CDR2 YYNGEE. V shed 1 base and J 4 bases; nucleotides not matched to a gene: 6. This CDR3 has 15 amino acids. CDR3 sequence (DNA): TGTGCCAGCAGCGTAACAGGGGGGTCGTTAGAGACCCAGTACTTC. It codes for CASSVTGGSLETQYF.

This sequence joins TRBV4-3 and TRBJ2-2; D might be TRBD2 (5 bases). This CDR3 contains 14 residues. Trimming removed 0 bases at V and 6 bases at J, with 8 bases between. Germline values: CDR1 LGHNA, CDR2 YSLEER. CDR3 sequence (DNA): TGCGCCAGCAGCCAAGAGAGGGTCGCCGGGGAGCTGTTTTTT. This gives the protein CASSQERVAGELFF.

The rearrangement uses TRBV15 and TRBJ2-7; TRBD1 agrees at 8 bases. The CDR3 is made up of 15 amino acids. The junction had 9 bases not matched to a gene; V was cut back by 1 base and J by 7 bases. Germline values: CDR1 LNHNV, CDR2 YYDKDF (reference sequence). The CDR3 coding sequence is TGTGCCACCAGCAGAGCCGGGCAGGGGGCAAGTGAGCAGTACTTC. This gives the protein CATSRAGQGASEQYF.

This clone was observed once. The chain employs TRBV18 and TRBJ2-7; TRBD1 matches 9 bases. CDR3 length equals 14 residues. The germline gives CDR1 KGHSH, CDR2 LQKENI. The V gene end was trimmed by 6 bases and the J gene end by 1 base; junction bases not matched to a gene: 4. The CDR3 nucleotides read TGTGCCAGCTCGGGACAGGGTTCTTCCTACGAGCAGTACTTC. This sequence encodes CASSGQGSSYEQYF. The entire variable domain, with the rest obtained from reference TRBV18 and TRBJ2-7, is as follows: NAGVMQNPRHLVRRRGQEARLRCSPMKGHSHVYWYRQLPEEGLKFMVYLQKENIIDESGMPKERFSAEFPKEGPSILRIQQVVRGDSAAYFCASSGQGSSYEQYFGPGTRLTVT.

The chain carries TRBV15 and TRBJ2-1, with a tentative D call TRBD2 (5 bases). Germline CDR1 reads LNHNV; CDR2 reads YYDKDF (reference sequence). Trimming left V 0 bases short and J 7 bases short, with 7 bases between. There are 13 residues in the CDR3. CDR3: CATSRDWENEQFF. CDR3 nucleotides: TGTGCCACCAGCAGAGATTGGGAGAATGAGCAGTTCTTC. Together with reference TRBV15 and TRBJ2-1, the CDR3 gives the full variable domain: DAMVIQNPRYQVTQFGKPVTLSCSQTLNHNVMYWYQQKSSQAPKLLFHYYDKDFNNEADTPDNFQSRRPNTSFCFLDIRSPGLGDTAMYLCATSRDWENEQFFGPGTRLTVL.

The chain couples TRBV7-8 to TRBJ1-2; D is ambiguous. The CDR3 contains 13 residues. CDR1 and CDR2 from the germline V gene are SGHVS and FQNEAQ. The V end lost 4 bases, the J end lost 3 bases, and 9 bases lay between the germline ends. DNA for the CDR3: TGTGCCAGCAGCTACAGCGGGGACTATGGCTACACCTTC. This sequence encodes CASSYSGDYGYTF.

The genes are TRBV2 and TRBJ1-5, with D possibly matching TRBD1 (6 bases). The germline CDR1 and CDR2 sequences are SNHLY and FYNNEI. This CDR3 spans 14 amino acids. Trimming took off 9 bases at V and 0 bases at J, with 12 bases between the two ends. CDR3 coding DNA: TGTGCCAGGTCTGACAGGAATAGCAATCAGCCCCAGCATTTT. Protein: CARSDRNSNQPQHF.

The chain combines TRBV27 with TRBJ1-6; a weak D match, TRBD1 (5 bases). CDR1 is MNHEY, CDR2 SMNVEV, per germline (reference sequence). The CDR3 covers 15 residues. The V gene lost 6 bases and the J gene lost 4 bases, with 13 bases spanning the gap. CDR3 coding DNA: TGTGCCAGCAGCTTTGTCGCAGGGTATAATTCACCCCTCCACTTT. This translates into CASSFVAGYNSPLHF.

This chain uses TRBV7-2 with TRBJ2-5; D is uncertain. The CDR3 length is 14 residues. Trimming took off 1 base at V and 7 bases at J, with 13 bases between the two ends. CDR1 and CDR2 (germline): SGHTA, FQGNSA. As DNA, the CDR3 is TGTGCCAGCAGCTTAGGCCCCACCCCCAGGACCCAGTACTTC. Amino acids: CASSLGPTPRTQYF. Together with reference TRBV7-2 and TRBJ2-5, the CDR3 gives the full variable domain: GAGVSQSPSNKVTEKGKDVELRCDPISGHTALYWYRQSLGQGLEFLIYFQGNSAPDKSGLPSDRFSAERTGGSVSTLTIQRTQQEDSAVYLCASSLGPTPRTQYFGPGTRLLVL.

This chain connects TRBV7-2 to TRBJ2-5; 7 bases are a match to TRBD2. The ends lost 1 base at V and 1 base at J; junction bases unmatched: 0. Germline V lookup: CDR1 SGHTA, CDR2 FQGNSA. This CDR3 contains 14 residues. CDR3 nucleotide sequence: TGTGCCAGCAGCTTAGGACTAGCCCAAGAGACCCAGTACTTC. It is translated as CASSLGLAQETQYF.

This chain connects TRBV7-2 to TRBJ2-3; TRBD2 is a possible D gene (5 bases). This CDR3 has 14 residues. Germline assignment: CDR1 SGHTA and CDR2 FQGNSA. The V end was cut by 5 bases, the J end by 3 bases, with 12 bases between. CDR3 bases: TGTGCCAGCAGCGGACGGACTGAAACAGATACGCAGTATTTT. This translates into CASSGRTETDTQYF.

V and J are TRBV11-3 and TRBJ1-1; TRBD1 matches 10 bases. The CDR3 is 14 amino acids. Trimming took 1 base from V and 12 from J; bases not matched to a gene: 8. In germline, CDR1 is SGHNT, CDR2 YENEEA. This CDR3 is CASSLVGTGVLTFF. DNA for the CDR3: TGTGCCAGCAGCTTAGTCGGGACAGGGGTGTTAACTTTCTTT.